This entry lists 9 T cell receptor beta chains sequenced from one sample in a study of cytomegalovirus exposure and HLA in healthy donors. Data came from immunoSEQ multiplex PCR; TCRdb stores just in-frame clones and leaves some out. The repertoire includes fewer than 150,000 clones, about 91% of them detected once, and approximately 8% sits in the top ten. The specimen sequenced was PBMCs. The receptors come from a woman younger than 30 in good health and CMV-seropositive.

In DNA form, the CDR3 reads TGTGCCATCAGTGAGTCTCCGGGAAAGCAGTTCTTC. Translation: CAISESPGKQFF. This chain links TRBV10-3 with TRBJ2-1; a possible D gene is TRBD2 (5 bases). V dropped 0 bases and J dropped 11 bases, with 8 bases sitting between them. There are 12 residues in the CDR3. CDR1 is ENHRY, CDR2 SYGVKD, per germline.

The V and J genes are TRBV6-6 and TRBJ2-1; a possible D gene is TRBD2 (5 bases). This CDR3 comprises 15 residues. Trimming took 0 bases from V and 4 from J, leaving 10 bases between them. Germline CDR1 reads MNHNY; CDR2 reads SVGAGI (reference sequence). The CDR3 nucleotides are TGTGCCAGCAGTTACTCGATGGCGGGTTACAATGAGCAGTTCTTC. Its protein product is CASSYSMAGYNEQFF.

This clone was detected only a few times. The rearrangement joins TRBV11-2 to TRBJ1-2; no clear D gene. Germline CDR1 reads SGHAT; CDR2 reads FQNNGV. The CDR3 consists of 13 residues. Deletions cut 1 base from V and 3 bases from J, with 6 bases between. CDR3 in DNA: TGTGCCAGCAGCTTAGGCGAATACTATGGCTACACCTTC. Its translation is CASSLGEYYGYTF.

Here the CDR3 reads CASSAVGRRTDTQYF. DNA of the CDR3: TGTGCCAGCAGTGCGGTTGGGAGACGGACAGATACGCAGTATTTT. The chain employs TRBV6-1 and TRBJ2-3; tentatively, D is TRBD2 (5 bases). Germline CDR1 and CDR2: MNHNS and SASEGT. The CDR3 is 15 residues long. Trimming took 4 bases from V and 3 from J, leaving 14 bases between them.

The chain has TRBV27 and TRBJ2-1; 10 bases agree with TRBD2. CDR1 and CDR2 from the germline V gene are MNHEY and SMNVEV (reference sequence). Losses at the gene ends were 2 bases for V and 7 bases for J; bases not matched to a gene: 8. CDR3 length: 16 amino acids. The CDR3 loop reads CASSLGGLARLNEQFF. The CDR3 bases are TGTGCCAGCAGTTTAGGGGGACTAGCGCGGCTGAATGAGCAGTTCTTC.

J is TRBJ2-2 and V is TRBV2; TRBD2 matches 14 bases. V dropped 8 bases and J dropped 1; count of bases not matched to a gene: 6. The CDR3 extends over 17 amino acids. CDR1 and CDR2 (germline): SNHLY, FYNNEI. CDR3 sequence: CASRGLAGAWNTGELFF. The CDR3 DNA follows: TGTGCCAGCCGGGGACTAGCGGGGGCCTGGAACACCGGGGAGCTGTTTTTT.

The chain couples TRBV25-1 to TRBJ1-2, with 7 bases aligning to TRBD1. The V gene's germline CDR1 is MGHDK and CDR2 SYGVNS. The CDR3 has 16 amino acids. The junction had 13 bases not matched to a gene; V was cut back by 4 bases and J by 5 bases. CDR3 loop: CASSVSGTESLYGYTF. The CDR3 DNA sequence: TGTGCCAGCAGTGTATCCGGGACAGAGTCCTTATATGGCTACACCTTC.

This CDR3 is CASSVSGIYGYTF. In DNA, the CDR3 is TGTGCCAGCAGTGTATCGGGTATCTATGGCTACACCTTC. The V call is TRBV2, the J call TRBJ1-2; D is unresolved. Looked up from germline, CDR1 is SNHLY and CDR2 is FYNNEI. Trimming stripped 4 bases from V and 4 bases from J, with 10 bases between. The CDR3 is 13 amino acids.

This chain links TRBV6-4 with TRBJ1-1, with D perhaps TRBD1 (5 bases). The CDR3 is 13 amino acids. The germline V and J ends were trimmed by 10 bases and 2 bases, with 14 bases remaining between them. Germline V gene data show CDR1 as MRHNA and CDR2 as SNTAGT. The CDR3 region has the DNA TGTGCCACCCCGACAGACATAAACACTGAAGCTTTCTTT. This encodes CATPTDINTEAFF.